Presented here are 4 T cell receptor beta chains from one specimen sequenced in a study of radiotherapy plus CTLA-4 blockade in lung cancer. The method was immunoSEQ multiplex PCR; TCRdb's version includes in-frame clones alone and lacks a portion of them. Of approximately 94,000 clones listed, approximately 80% were seen once; the top ten hold about a quarter. Sequenced material: peripheral blood, taken from a patient treated with radiotherapy plus ipilimumab. The origin of the receptors is a human donor with non-small cell lung cancer that progressed on radiotherapy plus ipilimumab.

The chain uses TRBV9 and TRBJ2-2, with TRBD2 identical over 8 bases. J gave up 4 bases and V 3 bases, and 5 bases lay outside the gene matches. CDR3 length: 15 residues. Germline assignment: CDR1 SGDLS and CDR2 YYNGEE. The CDR3 DNA is TGTGCCAGCAGCGACCGACTAGCGTTCACCGGGGAGCTGTTTTTT. This sequence encodes CASSDRLAFTGELFF.

The chain employs TRBV27 and TRBJ2-3; unclear D gene. Between the trimmed V and J ends, which lost 7 bases and 0 bases, there was a span of 14 bases. Germline V gene lookup returns CDR1 MNHEY and CDR2 SMNVEV (reference sequence). This CDR3 has 15 residues. CDR3 bases: TGTGCCAGCATTAGGCGGCTATCTAGCACAGATACGCAGTATTTT. Amino acid sequence: CASIRRLSSTDTQYF.

The chain links TRBV29-1 to TRBJ2-3; D gene uncertain. CDR3 size: 11 residues. V was cut by 3 bases and J by 4 bases, with 5 bases left in between. CDR1 and CDR2 (germline): SQVTM, ANQGSEA. The CDR3 region has the DNA TGCAGCGTTGATTACTCAGATACGCAGTATTTT. Amino acid sequence: CSVDYSDTQYF.

The J gene is TRBJ2-1, the V gene TRBV7-3; D gene ambiguous. Per germline, CDR1 SGHTA and CDR2 FQGTGA. Trimming shortened V by 2 bases and J by 5 bases, and 7 bases separated the two germline ends. The CDR3 extends over 13 amino acids. Here the CDR3 reads CASSLEEDNEQFF. For the CDR3, the DNA is TGTGCCAGCAGCTTAGAGGAAGACAATGAGCAGTTCTTC.